The next 17 T cell receptor beta chains were all read from a single sample in a study of blood T cell repertoires in COVID-19. Sequenced by immunoSEQ multiplex PCR; TCRdb stores in-frame clones only, minus some. The top ten hold 2% to 2.5% of the sample, which has roughly 290,000 clones, roughly 86% seen once. Sequenced sample: peripheral blood. These receptor sequences come from a woman aged 25 to 39 who had recovered from COVID-19.

In DNA form, the CDR3 reads TGCGCCAGCAGCCCGGCGGCAGACAGGGGAACTGAAGCTTTCTTT. This codes for CASSPAADRGTEAFF. V gene TRBV5-1 combines with J gene TRBJ1-1, with TRBD1 matching over 8 bases. The J segment lost 5 bases and the V segment lost 4 bases, leaving 10 bases of the junction unmatched. The germline CDR1 and CDR2 sequences are SGHRS and YFSETQ. The CDR3 extends over 15 amino acids.

The J gene is TRBJ1-2, the V gene TRBV19, with D hard to call. The length of the CDR3 is 12 residues. Per germline, CDR1 LNHDA and CDR2 SQIVND (reference sequence). Trimming shortened V by 9 bases and J by 1 base, and 9 bases separated the two germline ends. The CDR3 DNA reads as TGTGCCAGCCAGACGGGTAACTATGGCTACACCTTC. The encoded protein is CASQTGNYGYTF.

Here the CDR3 reads CATARMGASEQYF. CDR3 sequence (DNA): TGTGCCACAGCCCGAATGGGGGCATCCGAGCAGTACTTC. The V call is TRBV28, the J call TRBJ2-7; tentative D call: TRBD1 (6 bases). The CDR3 covers 13 residues. Germline V gives CDR1 MDHEN, CDR2 SYDVKM. V shed 10 bases and J shed 6 bases, with 19 bases lying between them.

This clone has more than one count but fewer than ten. The rearrangement uses TRBV18 and TRBJ1-1, with 7 positions matching TRBD1. Trimming took 0 bases from V and 4 from J; bases not matched to a gene: 8. The CDR3 has 16 amino acids. Germline V CDR1 and CDR2: KGHSH, LQKENI. Written as DNA, the CDR3 is TGTGCCAGCTCACCACCTAAGGGGGCCTCTGTCACTGAAGCTTTCTTT. It translates to CASSPPKGASVTEAFF.

J is TRBJ2-7 and V is TRBV7-9, with TRBD2 matching 9 bases. Germline V gives CDR1 SEHNR, CDR2 FQNEAQ (reference sequence). CDR3 length equals 17 residues. V gave up 1 base and J gave up 2 bases; unmatched junction bases: 9. CDR3 residues: CASSLGAGLAGTYEQYF. In DNA, the CDR3 is TGTGCCAGCAGCTTAGGGGCGGGGCTAGCGGGAACCTACGAGCAGTACTTC.

This clone was seen only once. The rearrangement joins TRBV5-4 to TRBJ1-5; TRBD1 might be the D (6 bases). This CDR3 region has 14 residues. Germline assignment: CDR1 SGHNT and CDR2 YYREEE (reference sequence). Deletions cut 0 bases from V and 6 bases from J, with 10 bases between. Here the CDR3 DNA reads TGTGCCAGCAGCTTGGGGCCAGGGGTTCAGCCCCAGCATTTT. Amino acids: CASSLGPGVQPQHF.

The chain links TRBV19 to TRBJ1-2, with a possible D match to TRBD1 (5 bases). CDR3 length: 13 residues. CDR1 LNHDA and CDR2 SQIVND come from the germline V gene (reference sequence). Trimming removed 2 bases from V and 8 bases from J, with 12 bases in between. CDR3 bases: TGTGCCAGTAGTATACGGGGACTCGGAGGCTACACCTTC. This codes for CASSIRGLGGYTF.

The V and J genes are TRBV7-2 and TRBJ2-7; no firm D call. The germline CDR1 and CDR2 sequences are SGHTA and FQGNSA. Trimming took off 5 bases at V and 3 bases at J, with 5 bases between the two ends. CDR3 length equals 11 residues. CDR3 loop: CASSPRYEQYF. The CDR3 DNA reads TGTGCCAGCAGCCCCCGCTACGAGCAGTACTTC.

Details on this clone: One end of the junction is discordant with germline, which a read error may explain. V and J are TRBV7-7 and TRBJ2-5, with a weak D call TRBD2 (6 bases). This CDR3 is built from 15 residues. CDR1 SSHAT and CDR2 FNYEAQ come from the germline V gene (reference sequence). Here the CDR3 reads CASSNGGRGEETQYF. In DNA form, the CDR3 reads TGTGCTAGCAGCAACGGAGGGCGGGGCGAAGAGACCCAGTACTTC.

The chain uses TRBV5-8 and TRBJ2-3; 11 bases line up with TRBD1. From germline, CDR1 is SGHTS and CDR2 YDEGEE. This CDR3 contains 15 residues. The ends lost 7 bases at V and 3 bases at J; junction bases unmatched: 7. The CDR3 coding sequence is TGTGCCAGCTCCTTGGGACAGGGGGAGACAGATACGCAGTATTTT. As protein: CASSLGQGETDTQYF.

The CDR3 loop is CASSPGQGQTMNTEAFF. CDR3 nucleotides: TGTGCCAGTAGCCCGGGGCAGGGACAAACCATGAACACTGAAGCTTTCTTT. The chain employs TRBV19 and TRBJ1-1; tentative D call: TRBD1 (6 bases). V lost 6 bases and J lost 0, with 20 bases in between. CDR1 LNHDA and CDR2 SQIVND come from the germline V gene (reference sequence). The CDR3 has 17 residues. Variable domain in full (rest from reference TRBV19 and TRBJ1-1): DGGITQSPKYLFRKEGQNVTLSCEQNLNHDAMYWYRQDPGQGLRLIYYSQIVNDFQKGDIAEGYSVSREKKESFPLTVTSAQKNPTAFYLCASSPGQGQTMNTEAFFGQGTRLTVV.

The chain employs TRBV30 and TRBJ1-3, with D possibly matching TRBD1 (5 bases). This CDR3 is 15 amino acids long. V lost 3 bases and J lost 8, with 20 bases in between. Germline-derived CDR1 and CDR2 are GTSNPN and SVGIG (reference sequence). The CDR3 region is CAWSPYDPRGYTIYF. In nucleotides, the CDR3 is TGTGCCTGGAGCCCCTACGACCCAAGGGGATACACCATATATTTT.

The table lists this clone with a count of one. This rearrangement joins TRBV19 to TRBJ1-2; D perhaps matches TRBD1 (5 bases). This CDR3 spans 15 amino acids. Germline CDR1 LNHDA, CDR2 SQIVND (reference sequence). Deletions cut 2 bases from V and 6 bases from J, with 16 bases between. The CDR3: CASSIRSPGEDGYTF. The CDR3 DNA sequence: TGTGCCAGTAGTATACGTTCCCCGGGGGAGGATGGCTACACCTTC.

The chain combines TRBV5-4 with TRBJ2-7, with TRBD1 as a possible D gene (5 bases). Trimming took off 1 base at V and 1 base at J, with 18 bases between the two ends. The germline gives CDR1 SGHNT, CDR2 YYREEE (reference sequence). The CDR3 contains 17 residues. CDR3: CASSLQTTSSGSYEQYF. CDR3 bases: TGTGCCAGCAGCTTGCAGACGACATCGTCAGGGTCCTACGAGCAGTACTTC.

The CDR3: CASSYYENSYEQYF. CDR3 DNA: TGTGCCAGCAGTTACTACGAGAACTCCTACGAGCAGTACTTC. The gene calls are TRBV6-2 or TRBV6-3 and TRBJ2-7; D is uncertain. This CDR3 region has 14 residues. Germline loops: CDR1 MNHEY, CDR2 SVGEGT. V lost 1 base to trimming and J lost 0 bases, with 7 bases between them.

V gene TRBV12-3 or TRBV12-4 combines with J gene TRBJ2-3; weak D call: TRBD1 (6 bases). The CDR3 runs 12 residues. V was clipped by 7 bases and J by 5 bases, with 10 bases between them. In DNA, the CDR3 is TGTGCCAGCACCATGGGACAAGATACGCAGTATTTT. Translation: CASTMGQDTQYF.

The V call is TRBV10-3, the J call TRBJ2-4, with D possibly being TRBD2 (6 bases). Germline CDR1 reads ENHRY; CDR2 reads SYGVKD. The CDR3 is 16 residues long. Trimming took 0 bases from V and 4 from J, leaving 13 bases between them. The chain's CDR3 is CAISESEGVIKNIQYF. The DNA of the CDR3 is TGTGCCATCAGTGAGTCGGAGGGAGTTATTAAAAACATTCAGTACTTC.